The T cell receptor (beta chain) under discussion was sequenced for a study of T-cell memory formation after mild COVID-19. Whole-study results and caveats: Mainly in CM and EM were contracting CD4+ clones; CD8+ were in EMRA. Pre-infection memory showed some responding clones, and this suggested that cross-reactive memory joined. A second wave expanding day 15 to 37 was CD4+-biased; contracting clones were balanced.

A single record per CDR3 protein comes from TCRdb applying MiXCR to the 5' RACE reads. Of roughly 380,000 distinct CDR3 sequences in the sample, 25% to 30% were seen once. This clonotype was counted only a few times. What it binds is not known. This sequence was found in an adult woman who had mild COVID-19 (a few samples of this study predate the infection). Cell type and time point are not known. The specimen sequenced was PBMCs or a T cell subset sorted from them (not recorded which).

CDR3 region: CASSYPKKGAEGYTF. CDR3 sequence (DNA): TGTGCCAGCAGTTACCCAAAAAAGGGGGCGGAAGGCTACACCTTC. The chain links TRBV6-5 to TRBJ1-2; TRBD1 aligns across 7 bases. This CDR3 region has 15 residues. Germline loops: CDR1 MNHEY, CDR2 SVGAGI. V lost 2 bases to trimming and J lost 8 bases; unmatched junction nucleotides: 11.